This TCR beta chain was obtained from a study of T-cell reconstitution after alpha-beta-depleted transplantation in children. This clonotype was observed at least ten times. Antigen unknown. Whole-study findings and limits: Alpha-beta T cells present about two months after transplant were reported to originate from several hundred expanded graft clones. TCRbeta diversity was high at day 60 in some patients (a result of surviving recipient T cells and thymic progenitors). T-cell counts and diversity at one year following transplant were attributed mainly to newly produced T cells.

Germline assignment: CDR1 SEHNR and CDR2 FQNEAQ (reference sequence). The ends were cut back, 1 base at V and 7 bases at J, with 16 bases in the middle. This CDR3 comprises 15 residues. Library preparation (for TCRbeta) was performed with unique molecular identifiers. MiXCR, run by TCRdb on the PCR reads, gives a single entry per CDR3 protein. Among approximately 300,000 distinct CDR3 sequences listed, roughly 12% were seen once. Sequencing used peripheral blood, obtained 180 days after TCRalphabeta/CD19-depleted stem cell transplant. The V gene is TRBV7-9, the J gene TRBJ1-2; D is ambiguous. The sequence was obtained from a male patient aged 2 to 10 who had a stem cell transplant for chronic granulomatous disease, so the T cells may come from the graft donor. CDR3 amino acids: CASSLEGVSLVGYTF. DNA of the CDR3: TGTGCCAGCAGCTTAGAGGGTGTTTCCCTAGTTGGCTACACCTTC. The full variable domain, its missing parts supplied by reference TRBV7-9 and TRBJ1-2, is DTGVSQNPRHKITKRGQNVTFRCDPISEHNRLYWYRQTLGQGPEFLTYFQNEAQLEKSRLLSDRFSAERPKGSFSTLEIQRTEQGDSAMYLCASSLEGVSLVGYTFGSGTRLTVV.